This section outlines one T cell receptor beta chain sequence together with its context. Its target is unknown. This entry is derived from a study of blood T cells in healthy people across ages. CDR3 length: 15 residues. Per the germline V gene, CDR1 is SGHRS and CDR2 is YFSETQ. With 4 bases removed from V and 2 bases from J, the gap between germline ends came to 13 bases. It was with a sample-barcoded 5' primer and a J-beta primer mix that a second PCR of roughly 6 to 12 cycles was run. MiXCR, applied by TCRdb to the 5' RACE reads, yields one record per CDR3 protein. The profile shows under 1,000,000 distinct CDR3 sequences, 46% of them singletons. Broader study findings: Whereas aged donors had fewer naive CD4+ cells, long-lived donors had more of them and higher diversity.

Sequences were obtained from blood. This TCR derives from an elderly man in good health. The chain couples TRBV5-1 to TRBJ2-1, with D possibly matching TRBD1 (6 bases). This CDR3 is CASSLDRKAYNEQFF. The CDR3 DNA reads TGCGCCAGCAGCCTAGACAGGAAAGCCTACAATGAGCAGTTCTTC.